These 27 T cell receptor beta chains came from one sample sequenced in a study of regulatory T cells in long-lasting Graves disease. Time point: newly diagnosed GD, antithyroid drugs for less than 3 months. RNA from PBMCs was the source of the TCR library. Through Arm-PCR of CDR3 regions and iRepertoire HTBI primers, TCR beta libraries were built. TCRdb called the multiplex PCR reads again in MiXCR, with one record for every CDR3 protein. The sample has 410,000 or so distinct CDR3 sequences; approximately 15% are singletons. Separately, the same data were catalogued under a study of T cells in Graves' hyperthyroidism and ophthalmopathy.

This sample comprised peripheral blood mononuclear cells (PBMCs), obtained at new diagnosis, from a patient treated with antithyroid drugs. These receptors were collected from a woman aged 25 to 39 with Graves disease.

This clonotype showed up many times. The V call is TRBV28, the J call TRBJ2-7, with 8 bases identical to TRBD2. The CDR3 contains 15 residues. Germline loops: CDR1 MDHEN, CDR2 SYDVKM. Germline trimming cut 8 bases from V and 7 bases from J; bases unmatched to any gene: 16. The CDR3 loop is CASGREEGRTIEQYF. In DNA, the CDR3 is TGTGCCAGCGGGCGGGAGGAGGGGCGTACGATTGAGCAGTACTTC.

A word on this clonotype: The junction differs from germline at one of its ends, possibly a read error. CDR3 in amino acids: CASSPQAAIISF. The CDR3 DNA reads TGTGCCAGCAGCCCCCAGGCGGCAATTATATCATTC. The chain links TRBV6-1 to TRBJ2-7; no clear D. The germline V gene has CDR1 MNHNS and CDR2 SASEGT. The CDR3 extends over 12 amino acids.

This clonotype was seen ten or more times. The J gene is TRBJ2-3, the V gene TRBV7-9; 7 bases align to TRBD2. Germline V gene sequence: CDR1 SEHNR, CDR2 FQNEAQ (reference sequence). J lost 0 bases, V lost 2 bases, and 8 bases had no gene match. This CDR3 is built from 17 residues. The CDR3 loop reads CASSLWEGISSTDTQYF. The DNA for the CDR3 is TGTGCCAGCAGCTTATGGGAGGGGATATCTAGCACAGATACGCAGTATTTT.

This clonotype showed up many times. The chain employs TRBV10-3 and TRBJ1-3; D perhaps matches TRBD1 (5 bases). Between the trimmed V and J ends, which lost 4 bases and 1 base, there was a span of 8 bases. The germline V gene has CDR1 ENHRY and CDR2 SYGVKD. The CDR3 is 14 amino acids. This chain's CDR3 is CAISAGPSGNTIYF. For the CDR3, the DNA is TGTGCCATCAGTGCAGGGCCATCTGGAAACACCATATATTTT.

There are a few counts of this clonotype. The V and J genes are TRBV18 and TRBJ2-5; D is perhaps TRBD2 (6 bases). CDR3 length equals 16 residues. The germline V and J ends were trimmed by 6 bases and 5 bases, with 22 bases remaining between them. CDR1 and CDR2 from the germline V gene are KGHSH and LQKENI. In nucleotides, the CDR3 is TGTGCCAGCTCGTCGGAGGGGCTCGTGAGGGGTGAGACCCAGTACTTC. This gives the protein CASSSEGLVRGETQYF.

On this clonotype: The CDR3 end shows no conserved phenylalanine or tryptophan, and so a read error is likely. The CDR3 DNA sequence: TGTGCCAGCAGCCCTAGCGGTAGCTCCTACAATGAGCAGTTCCTC. Amino acid sequence: CASSPSGSSYNEQFL. The V and J genes are TRBV7-9 and TRBJ2-1; TRBD2 matches 7 bases. CDR1 is SEHNR and CDR2 is FQNEAQ in the germline V gene (reference sequence). V lost 5 bases to trimming and J lost 0 bases; unmatched junction nucleotides: 4. CDR3 length: 15 amino acids.

The table lists this clonotype with a few counts. V is TRBV19 and J is TRBJ2-1, with 7 bases fitting TRBD2. The CDR3 runs 16 residues. Germline V gives CDR1 LNHDA, CDR2 SQIVND (reference sequence). The V gene end was trimmed by 3 bases and the J gene end by 1 base; junction bases not matched to a gene: 6. The CDR3 bases are TGTGCCAGTAGTATTGTAGCGGGCCCGTCCTACAATGAGCAGTTCTTC. This gives the protein CASSIVAGPSYNEQFF.

There are a few counts of this clonotype. The chain employs TRBV18 and TRBJ2-3, with TRBD2 matching over 7 bases. Germline CDR1 and CDR2: KGHSH and LQKENI. CDR3 length equals 15 residues. The V gene end was trimmed by 0 bases and the J gene end by 4 bases; junction bases not matched to a gene: 4. CDR3 DNA: TGTGCCAGCTCACCACCGGCGGGAGTCGCAGATACGCAGTATTTT. Amino acid sequence: CASSPPAGVADTQYF.

In its sample, this clonotype was seen many times. The rearrangement uses TRBV11-1 and TRBJ1-4; 7 bases line up with TRBD1. The germline CDR1 and CDR2 sequences are SGHAT and FQDESV (reference sequence). V shed 6 bases and J 7 bases; nucleotides not matched to a gene: 8. CDR3 length equals 14 residues. CDR3 sequence (DNA): TGTGCCAGCAGACCGACAGGGATAAGTGAAAAACTGTTTTTT. It codes for CASRPTGISEKLFF.

The table lists this clonotype with many counts. The rearrangement uses TRBV24-1 and TRBJ1-2, with TRBD1 matching over 8 bases. The CDR3 is made up of 13 amino acids. Trimming removed 8 bases from V and 3 bases from J; junction bases left unmatched: 4. The V gene's germline CDR1 is KGHDR and CDR2 SFDVKD. The CDR3 nucleotides read TGTGCCACCAAGACAGGGGAGGACTATGGCTACACCTTC. It codes for CATKTGEDYGYTF.

This clonotype was observed at least ten times. V usage is TRBV7-8 and J usage is TRBJ2-7, with TRBD1 matching 12 bases. Germline V gene sequence: CDR1 SGHVS, CDR2 FQNEAQ. The CDR3 runs to 19 residues. V shed 5 bases, J shed 0 bases, and the junction held 14 bases outside the gene matches. In DNA, the CDR3 is TGTGCCAGCAGCGACGGCACCGGGACAGGGGGCATCATCTCCTACGAGCAGTACTTC. Translated, it gives CASSDGTGTGGIISYEQYF. The full variable domain, in which reference TRBV7-8 and TRBJ2-7 provide the parts outside the CDR3, is GAGVSQSPRYKVAKRGQDVALRCDPISGHVSLFWYQQALGQGPEFLTYFQNEAQLDKSGLPSDRFFAERPEGSVSTLKIQRTQQEDSAVYLCASSDGTGTGGIISYEQYFGPGTRLTVT.

This clonotype has at least ten counts. The chain combines TRBV27 with TRBJ1-5; no clear D gene. The CDR3 spans 14 residues. Trimming left V 2 bases short and J 7 bases short, with 12 bases between. CDR1 and CDR2 (germline): MNHEY, SMNVEV (reference sequence). The CDR3 here is CASSLIARSQPQHF. CDR3 DNA sequence: TGTGCCAGCAGTTTAATTGCGCGATCCCAGCCCCAGCATTTT.

This clonotype has at least ten counts. The genes are TRBV6-1 and TRBJ1-5; the D is unclear. The CDR3 is 16 residues long. V lost 6 bases, J lost 0 bases, and 15 bases lay in between. CDR1 and CDR2 (germline): MNHNS, SASEGT. In DNA form, the CDR3 reads TGTGCCAGCAGCCACCCCGCGGGGTATAGCAATCAGCCCCAGCATTTT. This encodes CASSHPAGYSNQPQHF.

This clonotype was observed at least ten times. The rearrangement links TRBV2 to TRBJ2-7, with a tentative D call TRBD1 (6 bases). The ends were cut back, 8 bases at V and 1 base at J, with 9 bases in the middle. Looked up from germline, CDR1 is SNHLY and CDR2 is FYNNEI. The CDR3 is 12 amino acids. The CDR3 spells CASQGSSYEQYF. In nucleotides, the CDR3 is TGTGCCAGCCAGGGGAGTTCCTACGAGCAGTACTTC.

There are many counts of this clonotype. The V gene is TRBV10-3, the J gene TRBJ2-7; TRBD1 matches 7 bases. The ends lost 7 bases at V and 5 bases at J; junction bases unmatched: 8. Germline V gives CDR1 ENHRY, CDR2 SYGVKD. The CDR3 length is 13 residues. This CDR3 is CAITADRAHEQYF. CDR3 bases: TGTGCCATCACCGCTGACAGGGCCCACGAGCAGTACTTC.

This clonotype has ten or more counts. The chain links TRBV18 to TRBJ2-4; TRBD1 aligns across 10 bases. Per germline, CDR1 KGHSH and CDR2 LQKENI. CDR3 size: 17 residues. V shed 2 bases, J shed 8 bases, and the junction held 12 bases outside the gene matches. In nucleotides, the CDR3 is TGTGCCAGCTCACCAAGTTCCGGGACAGGGGTTTTATACATTCAGTACTTC. Protein: CASSPSSGTGVLYIQYF.

This clonotype was found a few times. The chain recombines TRBV12-3 or TRBV12-4 with TRBJ2-2; the match to TRBD2 covers 7 bases. The J segment lost 0 bases and the V segment lost 7 bases, leaving 8 bases of the junction unmatched. The CDR3 length is 16 residues. The CDR3 coding sequence is TGTGCCAGCACCCCACTAGCGCCTACGAACACCGGGGAGCTGTTTTTT. Encoded protein: CASTPLAPTNTGELFF.

At least ten counts were recorded for this clonotype. The CDR3 spells CASSPGAASGIQETQYF. In DNA, the CDR3 is TGTGCCAGCAGCCCGGGGGCGGCTAGCGGGATTCAAGAGACCCAGTACTTC. This rearrangement joins TRBV7-2 to TRBJ2-5; 9 nucleotides line up with TRBD2. The CDR3 has 17 residues. Germline V gene sequence: CDR1 SGHTA, CDR2 FQGNSA. The trim removed 5 bases at V and 2 bases at J, leaving 12 bases unmatched.

This clonotype was detected many times. The genes are TRBV7-6 and TRBJ2-1; 7 bases align to TRBD1. V was pared by 2 bases and J by 4 bases, with 5 bases of the junction left unmatched. Germline-derived CDR1 and CDR2 are SGHVS and FNYEAQ. This CDR3 contains 15 residues. The CDR3 sequence is CASSLRTGPYNEQFF. The CDR3 coding sequence is TGTGCCAGCAGCTTAAGGACAGGACCTTACAATGAGCAGTTCTTC.

Note on this clonotype: This may be a read error, as it is one base from a much larger clone. This chain uses TRBV5-5 with TRBJ2-7; D is possibly TRBD1 or TRBD2 (5 bases each). CDR1 is SGHKS, CDR2 YYEKEE, per germline (reference sequence). The CDR3 has 15 residues. V gave up 2 bases and J gave up 8 bases, with 20 bases separating them. Here the CDR3 reads CASSFFSRDGSKQYF. The CDR3 bases are TGTGCCAGCAGCTTTTTTTCCAGGGATGGGAGCAAGCAGTACTTC.

This clonotype occurred many times. The chain uses TRBV11-3 and TRBJ2-3, with a possible D match to TRBD1 (6 bases). Germline lookup yields CDR1 SGHNT and CDR2 YENEEA. The CDR3 is 14 amino acids. V lost 3 bases and J lost 6, with 13 bases in between. In nucleotides, the CDR3 is TGTGCCAGCAGCTTCTTCAGGGGAAGCGATACGCAGTATTTT. This sequence encodes CASSFFRGSDTQYF.

This clonotype showed up many times. V usage is TRBV10-3 and J usage is TRBJ1-4; D unresolved. Germline lookup yields CDR1 ENHRY and CDR2 SYGVKD. Trimming stripped 5 bases from V and 7 bases from J, with 5 bases between. There are 11 residues in the CDR3. The CDR3 is CAISTGEKLFF. The CDR3, as DNA: TGTGCCATCAGTACGGGTGAAAAACTGTTTTTT.

This clonotype was seen at least ten times. V is TRBV30 and J is TRBJ1-2, with a tentative D call TRBD1 (5 bases). Trimming left V 0 bases short and J 5 bases short, with 7 bases between. Germline CDR1 reads GTSNPN; CDR2 reads SVGIG (reference sequence). The CDR3 extends over 12 amino acids. CDR3 in amino acids: CAWSVRTYGYTF. In DNA, the CDR3 is TGTGCCTGGAGTGTACGGACATATGGCTACACCTTC.

The CDR3 sequence is CASSLGLLVPEAFF. The CDR3 DNA reads as TGTGCCAGCAGTTTAGGACTTTTAGTACCTGAAGCTTTCTTT. V gene TRBV28 combines with J gene TRBJ1-1; no clear D gene. The CDR3 is 14 residues long. Germline V gives CDR1 MDHEN, CDR2 SYDVKM. V lost 2 bases and J 6 bases, leaving 13 bases between the germline ends.

This sequence joins TRBV5-4 and TRBJ1-1, with D hard to call. The CDR3 totals 16 residues. The V end was cut by 4 bases, the J end by 5 bases, with 21 bases between. Germline V lookup: CDR1 SGHNT, CDR2 YYREEE (reference sequence). The CDR3 loop reads CASSPENSKARTEAFF. CDR3 sequence (DNA): TGTGCCAGCAGCCCAGAGAACTCAAAAGCGAGGACTGAAGCTTTCTTT.

J is TRBJ2-1 and V is TRBV6-1; D unclear. Germline values: CDR1 MNHNS, CDR2 SASEGT. The germline V and J ends were trimmed by 8 bases and 0 bases, with 14 bases remaining between them. This CDR3 is built from 15 residues. CDR3 coding DNA: TGTGCCAGCTCTCCCTGGCGTAGCTCCTACAATGAGCAGTTCTTC. It specifies CASSPWRSSYNEQFF.

In its sample, this clonotype was seen many times. This chain uses TRBV4-1 with TRBJ1-1; the D gene is possibly TRBD1 (5 bases). The germline V gene has CDR1 MGHRA and CDR2 YSYEKL. The CDR3 length is 16 residues. The V gene lost 1 base and the J gene lost 3 bases, with 15 bases spanning the gap. As DNA, the CDR3 is TGCGCCAGCAGCCAAGTAAAAGGGACGAGGGACACTGAAGCTTTCTTT. It yields the protein CASSQVKGTRDTEAFF.